Below are 5 T cell receptor beta chains sequenced from a single sample in a study of shared T cell receptors in the human thymus. Assay: immunoSEQ multiplex PCR; the TCRdb copy retains only in-frame clones and omits some. The table shows 600,000 or so clones, with 70% to 90% occurring only once. The same sample was also studied in work on human thymus T cells.

Sequences were obtained from thymocytes. These receptors all stem from a boy in the first two years of life with a congenital heart defect.

The chain recombines TRBV14 with TRBJ2-3; weak D call: TRBD1 (5 bases). CDR1 and CDR2 (germline): SGHDN, FVKESK. The CDR3 has 20 amino acids. Trimming removed 4 bases at V and 2 bases at J, with 28 bases between. The CDR3 sequence: CASSPRRKVGRASHTDTQYF. The CDR3 DNA follows: TGTGCCAGCAGCCCCCGAAGGAAGGTCGGCAGGGCGAGCCACACAGATACGCAGTATTTT.

The rearrangement uses TRBV9 and TRBJ2-4, with a weak D call TRBD2 (5 bases). Trimming shortened V by 0 bases and J by 4 bases, and 11 bases separated the two germline ends. CDR1 and CDR2 (germline): SGDLS, YYNGEE. The CDR3 spans 15 residues. The CDR3 DNA reads TGTGCCAGCAGCGTAGACACGGGGAAGAAAAACATTCAGTACTTC. It encodes CASSVDTGKKNIQYF.

The chain joins TRBV5-1 to TRBJ2-3; 12 bases are shared with TRBD1. Germline V gene lookup returns CDR1 SGHRS and CDR2 YFSETQ. The CDR3 totals 16 residues. Trimming removed 4 bases from V and 6 bases from J; junction bases left unmatched: 9. Here the CDR3 reads CASSTGDRGRLDTQYF. The DNA of the CDR3 is TGCGCCAGCAGCACTGGGGACAGGGGGCGTTTGGATACGCAGTATTTT.

The genes are TRBV4-3 and TRBJ2-5; 7 positions match TRBD2. There are 15 residues in the CDR3. Germline lookup yields CDR1 LGHNA and CDR2 YSLEER. V trimming: 4 bases; J trimming: 2 bases; junction bases outside the gene matches: 7. CDR3 DNA: TGCGCCAGCAGCCGAGAGACTAGCAGTCAAGAGACCCAGTACTTC. Its translation is CASSRETSSQETQYF.

This chain connects TRBV7-7 to TRBJ2-5; 13 positions agree with TRBD2. The CDR3 covers 17 residues. Per the germline V gene, CDR1 is SSHAT and CDR2 is FNYEAQ (reference sequence). The V and J ends lost 6 bases and 3 bases, in that order; junction bases with no gene match: 10. In DNA, the CDR3 is TGTGCCAGCAGTCCGACCCCCGGACTAGCGGGAGAAGAGACCCAGTACTTC. Translating gives CASSPTPGLAGEETQYF. The full variable domain, in which reference TRBV7-7 and TRBJ2-5 provide the parts outside the CDR3, is GAGVSQSPRYKVTKRGQDVTLRCDPISSHATLYWYQQALGQGPEFLTYFNYEAQPDKSGLPSDRFSAERPEGSISTLTIQRTEQRDSAMYRCASSPTPGLAGEETQYFGPGTRLLVL.